Presented here are 9 T cell receptor beta chains from one specimen sequenced in a study of blood T cell repertoires in COVID-19. The protocol was immunoSEQ multiplex PCR, while the TCRdb copy is restricted to in-frame clones and leaves out a portion. This table holds 200,000 to 300,000 clones, approximately 89% found once. Source material: peripheral blood. The receptors were gathered from a woman between 55 and 75 years old who had recovered from COVID-19.

The rearrangement uses TRBV24-1 and TRBJ2-1; TRBD2 aligns across 7 bases. CDR1 KGHDR and CDR2 SFDVKD come from the germline V gene. This CDR3 spans 16 amino acids. V lost 0 bases and J lost 5; bases outside the gene matches: 6. This CDR3 is CATSDLRVAGNNEQFF. The CDR3 DNA sequence: TGTGCCACCAGTGATTTGCGCGTAGCGGGTAACAATGAGCAGTTCTTC.

This chain uses TRBV6-2 or TRBV6-3 with TRBJ2-3; possibly TRBD2 for D (6 bases). CDR3 length: 17 residues. Germline lookup yields CDR1 MNHEY and CDR2 SVGEGT. Between the trimmed V and J ends, which lost 2 bases and 6 bases, there was a span of 21 bases. The CDR3 here is CASSYRSGEAPVDTQYF. The DNA for the CDR3 is TGTGCCAGCAGTTACCGTTCGGGGGAGGCCCCGGTGGATACGCAGTATTTT.

V usage is TRBV11-3 and J usage is TRBJ2-1; 7 bases align to TRBD2. CDR1 is SGHNT, CDR2 YENEEA, per germline. V was clipped by 0 bases and J by 3 bases; unmatched bases: 2. This CDR3 is built from 15 residues. The CDR3 sequence is CASSLEAGLYNEQFF. The CDR3 nucleotides read TGTGCCAGCAGCTTAGAAGCGGGGCTCTACAATGAGCAGTTCTTC.

The chain combines TRBV5-4 with TRBJ2-5; 10 bases match TRBD2. Trimming removed 4 bases from V and 3 bases from J; junction bases left unmatched: 9. CDR3 size: 16 residues. The germline gives CDR1 SGHNT, CDR2 YYREEE (reference sequence). CDR3 in DNA: TGTGCCAGCAGCCTCGAGCCCCTAGCGGGGGAAGAGACCCAGTACTTC. Protein sequence: CASSLEPLAGEETQYF.

The chain links TRBV19 to TRBJ2-6; D not resolved. Per the germline V gene, CDR1 is LNHDA and CDR2 is SQIVND (reference sequence). This CDR3 is 14 amino acids long. The ends were cut back, 5 bases at V and 5 bases at J, with 10 bases in the middle. The CDR3 protein is CASSWSVWANVLTF. The DNA for the CDR3 is TGTGCCAGTAGTTGGTCGGTCTGGGCCAACGTCCTGACTTTC.

The gene calls are TRBV6-5 and TRBJ2-5, with D possibly TRBD1 on 5 matching bases. CDR3 length: 12 residues. V gave up 10 bases and J gave up 2 bases, with 11 bases separating them. CDR1 is MNHEY, CDR2 SVGAGI, per germline. The CDR3 protein is CATQGGQETQYF. CDR3 nucleotides: TGTGCCACCCAGGGCGGACAAGAGACCCAGTACTTC.

V and J are TRBV19 and TRBJ1-4, with D uncertain. The ends were cut back, 4 bases at V and 7 bases at J, with 16 bases in the middle. Germline CDR1 LNHDA, CDR2 SQIVND (reference sequence). CDR3 length equals 15 residues. CDR3: CASSTRAQGGEKLFF. CDR3 DNA: TGTGCCAGTAGTACCCGGGCCCAAGGAGGTGAAAAACTGTTTTTT.

The chain combines TRBV9 with TRBJ1-4; D is uncertain. There are 15 residues in the CDR3. Between the trimmed V and J ends, which lost 3 bases and 8 bases, there was a span of 17 bases. Germline V gene sequence: CDR1 SGDLS, CDR2 YYNGEE. The CDR3 here is CASSGGVGTNEKLFF. The CDR3 nucleotides read TGTGCCAGCAGCGGCGGAGTGGGTACCAACGAAAAACTGTTTTTT.

The chain combines TRBV7-2 with TRBJ1-5, with D possibly matching TRBD1 (6 bases). The CDR3 covers 15 residues. V lost 1 base and J lost 4, with 11 bases in between. The germline V gene encodes CDR1 SGHTA and CDR2 FQGNSA. In DNA, the CDR3 is TGTGCCAGCAGCTTAGGGACAGCTGTTAATCAGCCCCAGCATTTT. Translation: CASSLGTAVNQPQHF. The complete variable domain, with remaining parts taken from reference TRBV7-2 and TRBJ1-5, reads GAGVSQSPSNKVTEKGKDVELRCDPISGHTALYWYRQSLGQGLEFLIYFQGNSAPDKSGLPSDRFSAERTGGSVSTLTIQRTQQEDSAVYLCASSLGTAVNQPQHFGDGTRLSIL.